This T cell receptor beta chain was profiled in a study of cytomegalovirus exposure and HLA in healthy donors. PCR primers comprised 60 Vbeta and 13 Jbeta primers. Data came from immunoSEQ multiplex PCR; TCRdb stores just in-frame clones and leaves some out. Among around 150,000 clones, approximately 83% were seen once, and the ten largest hold approximately 8.5%. Trimming removed 9 bases from V and 0 bases from J; junction bases left unmatched: 3. Per germline, CDR1 MNHNY and CDR2 SVGAGI (reference sequence). There are 13 residues in the CDR3. The receptor was isolated from a man between 18 and 35 years old in good health and CMV-seropositive. V is TRBV6-6 and J is TRBJ2-3; TRBD1 agrees at 7 bases. Sequenced input: PBMCs. As DNA, the CDR3 is TGTGCCAGTTCGACAGGGAGCACAGATACGCAGTATTTT. This sequence encodes CASSTGSTDTQYF.